This T cell receptor beta chain was retrieved from a study of identical twins. MiXCR was run by TCRdb on the 5' RACE reads, yielding one entry per CDR3 protein. The repertoire holds approximately 500,000 distinct CDR3 sequences, with 20% to 25% as singletons. Separately, the same data were catalogued under a study of T cells expressing NK-cell markers.

The source material was CD4+ T cells sorted from blood. The clonotype originates from a woman in her late teens or twenties in good health.

In nucleotides, the CDR3 is TGTGCCAGCAGCTTAGATGCCGTGGCCGGGGAGCTGTTTTTT. It translates to CASSLDAVAGELFF. This chain joins TRBV7-6 and TRBJ2-2, with D uncertain. Trimming shortened V by 1 base and J by 6 bases, and 9 bases separated the two germline ends. CDR3 length equals 14 residues. CDR1 is SGHVS and CDR2 is FNYEAQ in the germline V gene. Using reference TRBV7-6 and TRBJ2-2 for the parts outside the CDR3, the full variable domain is GAGVSQSPRYKVTKRGQDVALRCDPISGHVSLYWYRQALGQGPEFLTYFNYEAQQDKSGLPNDRFSAERPEGSISTLTIQRTEQRDSAMYRCASSLDAVAGELFFGEGSRLTVL.